These 26 T cell receptor beta chains were all obtained from the same sample, sequenced in a study of T cell repertoires in cytomegalovirus infection. One entry per CDR3 protein, called by TCRdb with MiXCR from the reads. The table shows fewer than 650,000 distinct CDR3 sequences, with 35% to 50% occurring only once. Their specific antigens are unknown. The input for sequencing was cultured PBMCs, taken from culture after CMV antigen stimulation. Receptors originate from a human donor in good health (CMV status not recorded). Some clones in this sample may be carry-over from other donors' samples.

In its sample, this clonotype was seen once. The genes are TRBV12-3 or TRBV12-4 and TRBJ2-1, with 7 positions matching TRBD1. The CDR3 is 15 residues long. The V and J ends lost 3 bases and 7 bases, in that order; junction bases with no gene match: 9. The CDR3 protein is CASSLFSRGRNEQFF. Written as DNA, the CDR3 is TGTGCCAGCAGTTTGTTTTCCAGGGGGAGAAATGAGCAGTTCTTC.

This clonotype was seen a handful of times. This chain links TRBV7-2 with TRBJ1-1; a weak D match, TRBD1 (5 bases). The CDR3 has 18 residues. Germline V gene lookup returns CDR1 SGHTA and CDR2 FQGNSA. V lost 4 bases and J 0 bases, leaving 21 bases between the germline ends. CDR3 residues: CASSSRLGRDNMNTEAFF. The CDR3 nucleotides read TGTGCCAGCAGCTCTAGACTGGGCAGGGATAATATGAACACTGAAGCTTTCTTT.

In this sample, this clonotype turned up once. The chain carries TRBV6-6 and TRBJ2-5; unclear D gene. Trimming left V 6 bases short and J 5 bases short, with 13 bases between. The CDR3 covers 13 residues. Looked up from germline, CDR1 is MNHNY and CDR2 is SVGAGI (reference sequence). The CDR3 DNA reads as TGTGCCAGCAGCCCAGACCTGGCGGAGACCCAGTACTTC. Protein product: CASSPDLAETQYF.

This chain links TRBV7-2 with TRBJ2-3; D call uncertain. V lost 0 bases and J lost 2, with 6 bases in between. This CDR3 has 14 residues. Germline-derived CDR1 and CDR2 are SGHTA and FQGNSA. The CDR3 loop is CASSLALLTDTQYF. The CDR3 DNA reads as TGTGCCAGCAGCTTAGCCCTCCTCACAGATACGCAGTATTTT.

This clonotype was seen a few times. The chain combines TRBV7-9 with TRBJ2-2, with unresolved D. The V gene lost 0 bases and the J gene lost 1 base, with 9 bases spanning the gap. Germline lookup yields CDR1 SEHNR and CDR2 FQNEAQ (reference sequence). The CDR3 totals 16 residues. The CDR3 region is CASSLALGKNTGELFF. CDR3 bases: TGTGCCAGCAGCTTAGCGCTCGGAAAGAACACCGGGGAGCTGTTTTTT.

The chain employs TRBV19 and TRBJ1-2; unclear D gene. In germline, CDR1 is LNHDA, CDR2 SQIVND (reference sequence). The CDR3 extends over 15 amino acids. Trimming removed 1 base at V and 4 bases at J, with 13 bases between. The CDR3 protein is CASSIGRFGFYGYTF. In DNA form, the CDR3 reads TGTGCCAGTAGTATAGGACGCTTTGGGTTCTATGGCTACACCTTC. Drawing the rest from reference TRBV19 and TRBJ1-2, the complete variable domain is DGGITQSPKYLFRKEGQNVTLSCEQNLNHDAMYWYRQDPGQGLRLIYYSQIVNDFQKGDIAEGYSVSREKKESFPLTVTSAQKNPTAFYLCASSIGRFGFYGYTFGSGTRLTVV.

The genes are TRBV18 and TRBJ2-3; D unresolved. In germline, CDR1 is KGHSH, CDR2 LQKENI. V was shortened by 3 bases and J by 2 bases, with 9 bases between the two germline ends. The CDR3 is made up of 14 amino acids. This CDR3 is CASSPSPVTDTQYF. CDR3 DNA sequence: TGTGCCAGCTCACCGAGTCCCGTCACAGATACGCAGTATTTT. The variable domain in full, completed from reference TRBV18 and TRBJ2-3, reads NAGVMQNPRHLVRRRGQEARLRCSPMKGHSHVYWYRQLPEEGLKFMVYLQKENIIDESGMPKERFSAEFPKEGPSILRIQQVVRGDSAAYFCASSPSPVTDTQYFGPGTRLTVL.

This chain joins TRBV10-3 and TRBJ1-2; weak D call: TRBD1 (5 bases). Germline values: CDR1 ENHRY, CDR2 SYGVKD. V lost 8 bases, J lost 7 bases, and 20 bases lay in between. This CDR3 region has 14 residues. The chain's CDR3 is CAIGPGLEVLGYTF. CDR3 nucleotide sequence: TGTGCCATCGGACCGGGACTTGAGGTACTTGGCTACACCTTC.

The V and J genes are TRBV6-2 or TRBV6-3 and TRBJ1-1; D is uncertain. Looked up from germline, CDR1 is MNHEY and CDR2 is SVGEGT. The V and J ends lost 7 bases and 1 base respectively, with 7 bases between them. The CDR3 is 12 residues long. CDR3 protein: CASTWGNTEAFF. The CDR3 coding sequence is TGTGCCAGCACTTGGGGGAACACTGAAGCTTTCTTT.

This clonotype showed up just a few times. The V and J genes are TRBV12-3 or TRBV12-4 and TRBJ1-6; no clear D. This CDR3 region has 13 residues. The V gene lost 1 base and the J gene lost 14 bases, with 12 bases spanning the gap. CDR3 loop: CASSLGQASTLHF. Here the CDR3 DNA reads TGTGCCAGCAGTTTAGGCCAGGCCTCAACCCTCCACTTT.

The J gene is TRBJ2-3, the V gene TRBV20-1; 7 nucleotides align to TRBD1. Germline CDR1 reads DFQATT; CDR2 reads SNEGSKA (reference sequence). CDR3 length equals 15 residues. The J segment lost 3 bases and the V segment lost 1 base, leaving 7 bases of the junction unmatched. The CDR3 bases are TGCAGTGCTAGAGCGACAGGGTATCGAACAGATACGCAGTATTTT. Its translation: CSARATGYRTDTQYF.

The V and J genes are TRBV6-6 and TRBJ1-1; tentative D call: TRBD1 (5 bases). The CDR3 is made up of 15 amino acids. Between the trimmed V and J ends, which lost 0 bases and 6 bases, there was a span of 14 bases. Per germline, CDR1 MNHNY and CDR2 SVGAGI (reference sequence). CDR3 DNA: TGTGCCAGCAGTTACTCCCGTAAGGGGAATCCTGAAGCTTTCTTT. This codes for CASSYSRKGNPEAFF.

The J gene is TRBJ2-5, the V gene TRBV6-5, with D possibly matching TRBD2 (6 bases). Trimming removed 2 bases at V and 4 bases at J, with 17 bases between. The CDR3 loop spans 16 amino acids. CDR1 and CDR2 (germline): MNHEY, SVGAGI. The CDR3 sequence is CASSYAPGDGGETQYF. In nucleotides, the CDR3 is TGTGCCAGCAGTTACGCGCCGGGAGACGGTGGAGAGACCCAGTACTTC.

This clonotype was seen only a few times. The J gene is TRBJ2-2, the V gene TRBV10-3, with D possibly being TRBD1 (5 bases). Germline V lookup: CDR1 ENHRY, CDR2 SYGVKD. The CDR3 has 16 amino acids. V shed 0 bases and J shed 1 base, with 9 bases lying between them. The chain's CDR3 is CAISESGAMNTGELFF. The CDR3 DNA follows: TGTGCCATCAGTGAGTCAGGGGCGATGAACACCGGGGAGCTGTTTTTT.

This clonotype was seen repeatedly, ten times or more. The J gene is TRBJ2-2, the V gene TRBV7-2; 10 positions agree with TRBD1. V shed 4 bases and J 4 bases; nucleotides not matched to a gene: 3. The CDR3 totals 15 residues. CDR1 and CDR2 from the germline V gene are SGHTA and FQGNSA. In DNA, the CDR3 is TGTGCCAGCAGCTCCGGACAGGGGGGCACCGGGGAGCTGTTTTTT. This sequence encodes CASSSGQGGTGELFF.

The genes are TRBV14 and TRBJ2-1; possible D gene TRBD2, 5 bases. The CDR3 consists of 14 residues. Germline CDR1 reads SGHDN; CDR2 reads FVKESK. V shed 1 base and J shed 10 bases, with 14 bases lying between them. The CDR3 reads CASSQGSGVKEQFF. DNA of the CDR3: TGTGCCAGCAGCCAAGGGTCCGGGGTCAAAGAGCAGTTCTTC.

This clonotype has a handful of counts. The gene calls are TRBV6-1 and TRBJ1-1; D uncertain. The CDR3 spans 13 residues. Trimming removed 0 bases from V and 4 bases from J, with 6 bases in between. The germline gives CDR1 MNHNS, CDR2 SASEGT. CDR3 nucleotides: TGTGCCAGCAGTGAAGCGGGTCCCACTGAAGCTTTCTTT. It codes for CASSEAGPTEAFF.

This rearrangement joins TRBV7-2 to TRBJ2-5, with 8 bases that match TRBD1. V shed 5 bases, J shed 4 bases, and the junction held 12 bases outside the gene matches. Looked up from germline, CDR1 is SGHTA and CDR2 is FQGNSA. This CDR3 has 16 amino acids. The CDR3 here is CASSPQGARFGETQYF. The CDR3 nucleotides read TGTGCCAGCAGCCCTCAGGGGGCCCGGTTTGGAGAGACCCAGTACTTC.

This chain links TRBV28 with TRBJ2-2; maybe TRBD2 (6 bases). This CDR3 spans 15 amino acids. Trimming removed 10 bases from V and 6 bases from J, with 21 bases in between. Germline-derived CDR1 and CDR2 are MDHEN and SYDVKM. The CDR3 spells CATRGRDPSPGELFF. Here the CDR3 DNA reads TGTGCCACCAGAGGGCGGGACCCCTCCCCCGGGGAGCTGTTTTTT.

This clonotype has a handful of counts. The genes are TRBV20-1 and TRBJ2-3; D may correspond to TRBD1 or TRBD2 (6 bases each). CDR1 and CDR2 (germline): DFQATT, SNEGSKA (reference sequence). Trimming removed 6 bases from V and 5 bases from J, with 18 bases in between. CDR3 length equals 14 residues. CDR3 coding DNA: TGCAGTGCGCAGCTTCCGGGGGCGCAAGATACGCAGTATTTT. It codes for CSAQLPGAQDTQYF.

This clonotype was seen only a few times. The J gene is TRBJ1-4, the V gene TRBV20-1; 7 bases agree with TRBD1. The CDR3 has 15 amino acids. V lost 2 bases, J lost 7 bases, and 10 bases stayed unmatched. Per germline, CDR1 DFQATT and CDR2 SNEGSKA (reference sequence). CDR3 bases: TGCAGTGCTAGACCTCCGGAAGGGGGCGGTGAAAAACTGTTTTTT. The encoded protein is CSARPPEGGGEKLFF.

V and J are TRBV19 and TRBJ1-6; tentatively, D is TRBD1 (5 bases). Germline V lookup: CDR1 LNHDA, CDR2 SQIVND (reference sequence). Trimming shortened V by 3 bases and J by 7 bases, and 16 bases separated the two germline ends. The CDR3 is made up of 16 amino acids. The CDR3, as DNA: TGTGCCAGTAGTATCAGGGCGGGACCCCACAATTCACCCCTCCACTTT. Amino acids: CASSIRAGPHNSPLHF.

The chain is built from TRBV4-1 and TRBJ2-7, with 7 nucleotides matching TRBD2. Unmatched junction bases numbered 6, after V lost 4 bases and J lost 0 bases. The CDR3 covers 15 residues. Germline CDR1 reads MGHRA; CDR2 reads YSYEKL. CDR3 in DNA: TGCGCCAGCAGCCGCTCCCGGGACTACTCCTACGAGCAGTACTTC. Translated: CASSRSRDYSYEQYF.

The chain joins TRBV4-2 to TRBJ1-3; 7 positions agree with TRBD1. Germline V gene data show CDR1 as LGHNA and CDR2 as YNFKEQ. This CDR3 is 16 amino acids long. V was clipped by 0 bases and J by 3 bases; unmatched bases: 5. The CDR3 DNA reads as TGTGCCAGCAGCCAAGATGACAGGGTGGGTGGAAACACCATATATTTT. Its translation is CASSQDDRVGGNTIYF.

The chain employs TRBV6-5 and TRBJ2-7, with D maybe TRBD1 (6 bases). The CDR3 has 14 amino acids. The V and J ends lost 0 bases and 2 bases respectively, with 8 bases between them. Germline V lookup: CDR1 MNHEY, CDR2 SVGAGI. The CDR3 here is CASSYSRQAYEQYF. CDR3 coding DNA: TGTGCCAGCAGTTACTCGAGACAGGCCTACGAGCAGTACTTC.

In DNA form, the CDR3 reads TGTGCCAGCAGCGGTTACCGGGACAGGATAGCGGACTACTCCACAGATACGCAGTATTTT. Residues: CASSGYRDRIADYSTDTQYF. V gene TRBV7-2 combines with J gene TRBJ2-3, with TRBD1 identical over 8 bases. CDR1 and CDR2 from the germline V gene are SGHTA and FQGNSA. The CDR3 contains 20 residues. Trimming removed 5 bases from V and 2 bases from J; junction bases left unmatched: 21. Using reference TRBV7-2 and TRBJ2-3 for the parts outside the CDR3, the full variable domain is GAGVSQSPSNKVTEKGKDVELRCDPISGHTALYWYRQSLGQGLEFLIYFQGNSAPDKSGLPSDRFSAERTGGSVSTLTIQRTQQEDSAVYLCASSGYRDRIADYSTDTQYFGPGTRLTVL.